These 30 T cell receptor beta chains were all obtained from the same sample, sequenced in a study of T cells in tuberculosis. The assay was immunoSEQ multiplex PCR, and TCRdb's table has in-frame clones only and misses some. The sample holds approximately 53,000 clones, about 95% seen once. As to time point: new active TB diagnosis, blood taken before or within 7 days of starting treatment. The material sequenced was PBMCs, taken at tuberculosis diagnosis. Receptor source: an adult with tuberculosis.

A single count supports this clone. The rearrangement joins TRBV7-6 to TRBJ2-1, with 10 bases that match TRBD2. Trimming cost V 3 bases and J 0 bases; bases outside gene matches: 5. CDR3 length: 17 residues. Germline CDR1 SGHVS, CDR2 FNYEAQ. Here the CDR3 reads CASSFLGLADSYNEQFF. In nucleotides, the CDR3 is TGTGCCAGCAGCTTCCTAGGACTAGCGGACTCCTACAATGAGCAGTTCTTC.

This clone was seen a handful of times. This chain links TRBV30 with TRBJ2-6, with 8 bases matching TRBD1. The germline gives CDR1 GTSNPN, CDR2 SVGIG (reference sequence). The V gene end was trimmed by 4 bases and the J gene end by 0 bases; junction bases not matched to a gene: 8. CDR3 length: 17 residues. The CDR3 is CAWTNRGKISGANVLTF. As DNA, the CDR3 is TGTGCCTGGACGAACAGGGGGAAAATCTCTGGGGCCAACGTCCTGACTTTC.

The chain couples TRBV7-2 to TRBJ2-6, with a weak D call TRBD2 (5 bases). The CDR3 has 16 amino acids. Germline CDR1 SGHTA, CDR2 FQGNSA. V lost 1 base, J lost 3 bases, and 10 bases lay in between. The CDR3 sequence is CASSLVALLGANVLTF. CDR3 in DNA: TGTGCCAGCAGCTTAGTAGCGTTGCTTGGGGCCAACGTCCTGACTTTC. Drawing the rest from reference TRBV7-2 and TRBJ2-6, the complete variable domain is GAGVSQSPSNKVTEKGKDVELRCDPISGHTALYWYRQSLGQGLEFLIYFQGNSAPDKSGLPSDRFSAERTGGSVSTLTIQRTQQEDSAVYLCASSLVALLGANVLTFGAGSRLTVL.

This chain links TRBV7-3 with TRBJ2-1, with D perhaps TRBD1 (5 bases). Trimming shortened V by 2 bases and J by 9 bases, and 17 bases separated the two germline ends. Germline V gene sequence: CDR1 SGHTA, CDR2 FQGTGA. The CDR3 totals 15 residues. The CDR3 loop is CASSLVRAARGEQFF. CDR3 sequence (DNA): TGTGCCAGCAGCTTAGTCAGGGCGGCAAGGGGTGAGCAGTTCTTC.

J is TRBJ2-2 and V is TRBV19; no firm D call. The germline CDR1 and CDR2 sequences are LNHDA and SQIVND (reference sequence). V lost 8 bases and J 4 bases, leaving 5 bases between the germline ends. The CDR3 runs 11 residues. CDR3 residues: CASQSTGELFF. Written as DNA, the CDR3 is TGTGCCAGTCAGTCCACCGGGGAGCTGTTTTTT.

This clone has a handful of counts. The CDR3 coding sequence is TGTGCCAGCAGTCGGGGAATTGGGTACGAGCAGTACTTC. Protein product: CASSRGIGYEQYF. The gene calls are TRBV28 and TRBJ2-7, with D maybe TRBD2 (5 bases). The germline gives CDR1 MDHEN, CDR2 SYDVKM. Trimming shortened V by 5 bases and J by 4 bases, and 12 bases separated the two germline ends. The CDR3 consists of 13 residues.

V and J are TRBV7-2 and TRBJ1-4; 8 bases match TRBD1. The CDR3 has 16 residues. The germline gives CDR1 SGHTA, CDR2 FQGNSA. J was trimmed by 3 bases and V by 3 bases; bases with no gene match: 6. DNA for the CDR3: TGTGCCAGCAGCTTCGACAGGGGCCACTCTAATGAAAAACTGTTTTTT. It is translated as CASSFDRGHSNEKLFF.

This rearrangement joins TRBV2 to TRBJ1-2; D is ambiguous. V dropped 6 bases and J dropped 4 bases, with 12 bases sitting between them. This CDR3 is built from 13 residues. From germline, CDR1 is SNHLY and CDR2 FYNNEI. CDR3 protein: CASREYSLYGYTF. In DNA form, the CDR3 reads TGTGCCAGCAGGGAATACAGCCTCTATGGCTACACCTTC.

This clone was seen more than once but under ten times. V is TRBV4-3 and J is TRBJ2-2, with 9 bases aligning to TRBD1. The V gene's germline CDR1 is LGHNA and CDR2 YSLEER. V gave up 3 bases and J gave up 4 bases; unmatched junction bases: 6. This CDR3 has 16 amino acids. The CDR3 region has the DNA TGCGCCAGCAGCCACGGACAGGGGTTCGGCACCGGGGAGCTGTTTTTT. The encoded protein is CASSHGQGFGTGELFF.

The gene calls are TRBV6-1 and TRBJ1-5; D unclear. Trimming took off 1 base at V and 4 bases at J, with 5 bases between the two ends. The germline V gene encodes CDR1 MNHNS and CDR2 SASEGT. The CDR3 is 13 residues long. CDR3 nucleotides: TGTGCCAGCAGTGAAGGGACTAATCAGCCCCAGCATTTT. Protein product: CASSEGTNQPQHF.

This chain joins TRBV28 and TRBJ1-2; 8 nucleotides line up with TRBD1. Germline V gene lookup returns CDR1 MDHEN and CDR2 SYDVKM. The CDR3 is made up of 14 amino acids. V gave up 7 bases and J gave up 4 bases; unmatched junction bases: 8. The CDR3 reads CASTRGQGPYGYTF. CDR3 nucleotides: TGTGCCAGCACTCGCGGACAGGGACCCTATGGCTACACCTTC.

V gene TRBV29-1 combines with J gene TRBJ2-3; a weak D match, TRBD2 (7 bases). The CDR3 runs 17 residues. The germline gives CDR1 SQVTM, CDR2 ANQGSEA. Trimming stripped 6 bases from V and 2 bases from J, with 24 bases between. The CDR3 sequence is CSVPRRTRGHYTDTQYF. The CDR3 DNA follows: TGCAGCGTCCCGAGAAGGACTAGGGGACATTACACAGATACGCAGTATTTT.

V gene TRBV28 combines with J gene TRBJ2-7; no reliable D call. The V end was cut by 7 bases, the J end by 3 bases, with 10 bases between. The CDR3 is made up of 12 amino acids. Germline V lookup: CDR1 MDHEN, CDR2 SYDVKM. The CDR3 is CASTANGYEQYF. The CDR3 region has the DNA TGTGCCAGCACCGCAAACGGCTACGAGCAGTACTTC.

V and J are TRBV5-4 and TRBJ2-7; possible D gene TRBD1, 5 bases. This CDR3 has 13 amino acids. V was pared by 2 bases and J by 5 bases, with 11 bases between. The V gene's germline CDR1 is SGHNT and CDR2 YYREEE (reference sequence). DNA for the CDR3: TGTGCCAGCAGCTTCCAGGGCTCGCACGAGCAGTACTTC. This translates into CASSFQGSHEQYF.

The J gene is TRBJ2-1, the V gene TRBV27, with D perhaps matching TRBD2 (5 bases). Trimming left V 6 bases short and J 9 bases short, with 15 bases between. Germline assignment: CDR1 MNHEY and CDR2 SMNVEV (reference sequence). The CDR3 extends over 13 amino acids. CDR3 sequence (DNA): TGTGCCAGCAGCGTGACCACTAGAAGTGAGCAGTTCTTC. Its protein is CASSVTTRSEQFF.

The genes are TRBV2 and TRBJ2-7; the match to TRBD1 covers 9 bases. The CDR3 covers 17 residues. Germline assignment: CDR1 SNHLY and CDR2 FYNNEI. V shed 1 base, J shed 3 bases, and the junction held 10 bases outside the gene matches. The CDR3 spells CASSEDIVTGGNYEQYF. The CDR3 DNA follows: TGTGCCAGCAGTGAAGATATCGTGACAGGGGGGAACTACGAGCAGTACTTC.

CDR3 region: CAWTGRASGALYNEQFF. DNA for the CDR3: TGTGCCTGGACAGGTAGGGCTAGCGGAGCCCTCTACAATGAGCAGTTCTTC. The chain employs TRBV30 and TRBJ2-1; 7 bases map to TRBD2. Germline CDR1 reads GTSNPN; CDR2 reads SVGIG (reference sequence). The CDR3 consists of 17 residues. J lost 3 bases, V lost 4 bases, and 15 bases had no gene match.

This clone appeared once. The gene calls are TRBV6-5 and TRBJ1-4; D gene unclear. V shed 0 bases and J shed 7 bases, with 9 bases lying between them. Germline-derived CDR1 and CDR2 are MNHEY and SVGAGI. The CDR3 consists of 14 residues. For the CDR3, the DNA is TGTGCCAGCAGTTACTCTTCGGTTGGTGAAAAACTGTTTTTT. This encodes CASSYSSVGEKLFF.

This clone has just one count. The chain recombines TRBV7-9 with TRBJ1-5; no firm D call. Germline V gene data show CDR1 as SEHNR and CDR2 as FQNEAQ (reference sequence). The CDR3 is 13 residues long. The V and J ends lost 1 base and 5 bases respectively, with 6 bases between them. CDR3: CASSLGEYQPQHF. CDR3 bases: TGTGCCAGCAGCTTAGGCGAGTATCAGCCCCAGCATTTT.

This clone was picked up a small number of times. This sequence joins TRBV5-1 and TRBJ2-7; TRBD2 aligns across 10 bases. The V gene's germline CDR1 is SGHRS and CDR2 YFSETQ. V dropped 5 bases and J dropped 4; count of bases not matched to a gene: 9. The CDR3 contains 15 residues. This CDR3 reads CASRPSGRAYYEQYF. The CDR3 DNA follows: TGCGCCAGCAGACCGAGCGGGAGGGCCTATTACGAGCAGTACTTC.

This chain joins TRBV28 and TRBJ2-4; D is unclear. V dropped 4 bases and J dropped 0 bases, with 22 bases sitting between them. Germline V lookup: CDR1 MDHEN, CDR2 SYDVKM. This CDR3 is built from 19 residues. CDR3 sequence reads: CASSSMARKQYLAKNIQYF. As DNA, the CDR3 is TGTGCCAGCAGTTCTATGGCCCGTAAACAGTATCTAGCCAAAAACATTCAGTACTTC.

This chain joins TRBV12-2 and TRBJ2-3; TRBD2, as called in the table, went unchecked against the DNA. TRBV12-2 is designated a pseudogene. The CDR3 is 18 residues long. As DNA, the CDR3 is TGTGCAAGTCTCCGACTAGCGGGAGGGTTATTTAAGGCAGATACGCAGTATTTT. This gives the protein CASLRLAGGLFKADTQYF.

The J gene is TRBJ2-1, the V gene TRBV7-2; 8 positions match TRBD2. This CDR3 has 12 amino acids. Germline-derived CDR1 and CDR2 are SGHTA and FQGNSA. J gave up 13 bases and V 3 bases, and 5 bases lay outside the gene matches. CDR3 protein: CASSFPGLGQFF. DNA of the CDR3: TGTGCCAGCAGCTTTCCGGGACTAGGTCAGTTCTTC. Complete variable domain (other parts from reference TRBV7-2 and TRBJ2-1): GAGVSQSPSNKVTEKGKDVELRCDPISGHTALYWYRQSLGQGLEFLIYFQGNSAPDKSGLPSDRFSAERTGGSVSTLTIQRTQQEDSAVYLCASSFPGLGQFFGPGTRLTVL.

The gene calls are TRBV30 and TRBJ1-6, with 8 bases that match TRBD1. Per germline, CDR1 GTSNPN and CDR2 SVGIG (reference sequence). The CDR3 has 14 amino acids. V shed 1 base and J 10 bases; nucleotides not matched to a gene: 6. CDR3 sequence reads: CAWSAQGARSPLHF. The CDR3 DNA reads TGTGCCTGGAGTGCCCAGGGGGCGCGCTCACCCCTCCACTTT. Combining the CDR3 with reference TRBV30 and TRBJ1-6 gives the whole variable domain SQTIHQWPATLVQPVGSPLSLECTVEGTSNPNLYWYRQAAGRGLQLLFYSVGIGQISSEVPQNLSASRPQDRQFILSSKKLLLSDSGFYLCAWSAQGARSPLHFGNGTRLTVT.

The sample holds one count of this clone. Here the CDR3 reads CASSPPKGLAAMKNIQYF. DNA of the CDR3: TGTGCCAGCTCACCACCGAAAGGACTAGCGGCTATGAAAAACATTCAGTACTTC. The rearrangement uses TRBV18 and TRBJ2-4, with 10 bases identical to TRBD2. The CDR3 spans 18 residues. Germline CDR1 is KGHSH and CDR2 is LQKENI. With 0 bases clipped from V and 4 bases from J, the junction kept 9 bases outside the gene matches.

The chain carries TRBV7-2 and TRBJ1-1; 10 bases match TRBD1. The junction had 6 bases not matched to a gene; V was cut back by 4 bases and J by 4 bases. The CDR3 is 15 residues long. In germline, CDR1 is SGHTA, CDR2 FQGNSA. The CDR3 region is CASSSPDRGTTEAFF. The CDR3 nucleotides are TGTGCCAGCAGCTCCCCGGACAGGGGGACCACTGAAGCTTTCTTT.

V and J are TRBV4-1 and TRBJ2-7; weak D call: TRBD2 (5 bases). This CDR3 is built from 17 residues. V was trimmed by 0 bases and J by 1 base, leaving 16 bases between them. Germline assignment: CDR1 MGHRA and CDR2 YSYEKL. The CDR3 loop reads CASSQESVGIASYEQYF. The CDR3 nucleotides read TGCGCCAGCAGCCAAGAGTCGGTCGGGATAGCGTCCTACGAGCAGTACTTC.

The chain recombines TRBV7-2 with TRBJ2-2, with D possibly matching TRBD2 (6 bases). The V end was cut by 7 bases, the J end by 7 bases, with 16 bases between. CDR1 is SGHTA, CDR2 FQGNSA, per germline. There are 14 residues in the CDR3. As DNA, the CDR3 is TGTGCCAGCATCCCTGGGGGGTTGGTCGGGGAGCTGTTTTTT. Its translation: CASIPGGLVGELFF.

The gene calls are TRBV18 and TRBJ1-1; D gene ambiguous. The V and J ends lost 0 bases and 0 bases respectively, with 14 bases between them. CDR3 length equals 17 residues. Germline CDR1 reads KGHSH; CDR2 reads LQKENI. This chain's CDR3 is CASSPPGREWMNTEAFF. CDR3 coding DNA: TGTGCCAGCTCACCACCGGGCCGAGAGTGGATGAACACTGAAGCTTTCTTT.

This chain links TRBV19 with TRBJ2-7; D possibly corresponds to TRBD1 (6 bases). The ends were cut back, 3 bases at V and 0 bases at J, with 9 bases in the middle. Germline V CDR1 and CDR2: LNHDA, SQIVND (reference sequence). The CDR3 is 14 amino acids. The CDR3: CASSMTGRSYEQYF. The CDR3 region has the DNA TGTGCCAGTAGTATGACAGGCCGCTCCTACGAGCAGTACTTC.